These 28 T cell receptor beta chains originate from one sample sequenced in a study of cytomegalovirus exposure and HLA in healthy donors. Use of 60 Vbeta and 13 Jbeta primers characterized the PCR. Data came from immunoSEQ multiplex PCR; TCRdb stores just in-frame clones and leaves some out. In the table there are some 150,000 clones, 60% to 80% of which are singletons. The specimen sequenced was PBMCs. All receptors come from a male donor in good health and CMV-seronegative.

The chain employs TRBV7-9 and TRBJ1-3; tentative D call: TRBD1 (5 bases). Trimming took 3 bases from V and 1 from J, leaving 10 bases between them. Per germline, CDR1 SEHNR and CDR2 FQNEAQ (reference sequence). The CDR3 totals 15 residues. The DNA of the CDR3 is TGTGCCAGCAGCTTGTGGGGGGATTCTGGAAACACCATATATTTT. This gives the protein CASSLWGDSGNTIYF.

The CDR3 region is CASSIDNRGGDNSPLHF. CDR3 bases: TGTGCCAGTAGTATTGACAACCGGGGAGGAGATAATTCACCCCTCCACTTT. The chain links TRBV19 to TRBJ1-6; no firm D call. CDR1 LNHDA and CDR2 SQIVND come from the germline V gene (reference sequence). Trimming left V 3 bases short and J 5 bases short, with 17 bases between. The CDR3 length is 17 residues.

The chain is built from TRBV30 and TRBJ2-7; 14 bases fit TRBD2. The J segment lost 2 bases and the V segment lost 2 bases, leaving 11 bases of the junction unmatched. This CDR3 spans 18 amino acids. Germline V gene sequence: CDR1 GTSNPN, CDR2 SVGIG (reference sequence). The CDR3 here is CAWSRMRTSGGPPYEQYF. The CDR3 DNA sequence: TGTGCCTGGAGTCGGATGCGGACTAGCGGGGGGCCCCCCTACGAGCAGTACTTC. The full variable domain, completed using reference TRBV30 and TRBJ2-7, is SQTIHQWPATLVQPVGSPLSLECTVEGTSNPNLYWYRQAAGRGLQLLFYSVGIGQISSEVPQNLSASRPQDRQFILSSKKLLLSDSGFYLCAWSRMRTSGGPPYEQYFGPGTRLTVT.

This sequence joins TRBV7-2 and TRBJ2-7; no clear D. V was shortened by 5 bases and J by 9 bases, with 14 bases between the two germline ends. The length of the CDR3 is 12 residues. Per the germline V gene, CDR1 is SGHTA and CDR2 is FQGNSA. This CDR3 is CASSLSLGWQYF. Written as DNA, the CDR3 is TGTGCCAGCAGCCTGTCCCTGGGCTGGCAGTACTTC.

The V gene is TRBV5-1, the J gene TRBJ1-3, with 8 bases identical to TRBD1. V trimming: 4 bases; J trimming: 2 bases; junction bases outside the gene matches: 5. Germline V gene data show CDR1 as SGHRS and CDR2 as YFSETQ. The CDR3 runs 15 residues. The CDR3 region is CASSGGRGPGNTIYF. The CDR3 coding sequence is TGCGCCAGCAGCGGGGGCAGGGGGCCTGGAAACACCATATATTTT.

The CDR3 bases are TGTGCCAGCAATGAGGAGGCAGGCTCCTACAATGAGCAGTTCTTC. Protein: CASNEEAGSYNEQFF. J is TRBJ2-1 and V is TRBV6-1; TRBD2 might be the D (5 bases). CDR1 is MNHNS and CDR2 is SASEGT in the germline V gene. The germline V and J ends were trimmed by 7 bases and 0 bases, with 13 bases remaining between them. This CDR3 has 15 residues.

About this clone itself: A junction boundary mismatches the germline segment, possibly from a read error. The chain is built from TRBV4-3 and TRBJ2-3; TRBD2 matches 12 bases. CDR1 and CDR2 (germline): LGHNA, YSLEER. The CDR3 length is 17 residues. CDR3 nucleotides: TGCGCCAGCAGCGAAGATCCTAGCGGGGGGGCCACAGATACGCAGTATTTT. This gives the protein CASSEDPSGGATDTQYF.

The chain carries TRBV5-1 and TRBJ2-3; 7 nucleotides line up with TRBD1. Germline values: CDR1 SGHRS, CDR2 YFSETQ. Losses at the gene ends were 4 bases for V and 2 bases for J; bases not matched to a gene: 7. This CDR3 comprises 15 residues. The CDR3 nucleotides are TGCGCCAGCAGCCTTCCAGGGGGTGACACAGATACGCAGTATTTT. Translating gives CASSLPGGDTDTQYF.

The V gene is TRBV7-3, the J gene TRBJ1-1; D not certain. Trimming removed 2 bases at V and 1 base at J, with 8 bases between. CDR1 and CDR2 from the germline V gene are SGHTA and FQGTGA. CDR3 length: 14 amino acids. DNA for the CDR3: TGTGCCAGCAGCTTAGGGCCAAGGAACACTGAAGCTTTCTTT. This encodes CASSLGPRNTEAFF.

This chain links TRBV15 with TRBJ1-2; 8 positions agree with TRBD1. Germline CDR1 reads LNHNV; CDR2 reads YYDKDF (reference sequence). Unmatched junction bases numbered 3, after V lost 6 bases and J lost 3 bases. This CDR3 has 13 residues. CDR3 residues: CATSPGQDYGYTF. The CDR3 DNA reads TGTGCCACCAGTCCGGGACAGGACTATGGCTACACCTTC. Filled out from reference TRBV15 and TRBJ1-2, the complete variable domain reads DAMVIQNPRYQVTQFGKPVTLSCSQTLNHNVMYWYQQKSSQAPKLLFHYYDKDFNNEADTPDNFQSRRPNTSFCFLDIRSPGLGDTAMYLCATSPGQDYGYTFGSGTRLTVV.

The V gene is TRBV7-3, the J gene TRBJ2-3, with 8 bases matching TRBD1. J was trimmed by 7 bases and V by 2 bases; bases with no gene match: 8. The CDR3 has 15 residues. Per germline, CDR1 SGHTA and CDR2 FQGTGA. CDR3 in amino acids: CASSLEQGGVNTQYF. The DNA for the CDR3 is TGTGCCAGCAGCTTAGAACAGGGGGGCGTGAATACGCAGTATTTT.

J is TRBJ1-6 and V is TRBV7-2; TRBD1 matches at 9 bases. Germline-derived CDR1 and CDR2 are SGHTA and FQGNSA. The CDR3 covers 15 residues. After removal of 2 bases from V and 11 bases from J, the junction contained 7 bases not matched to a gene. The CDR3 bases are TGTGCCAGCAGCTTACGGGGACAGGGAGGGACACCCCTCCACTTT. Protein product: CASSLRGQGGTPLHF.

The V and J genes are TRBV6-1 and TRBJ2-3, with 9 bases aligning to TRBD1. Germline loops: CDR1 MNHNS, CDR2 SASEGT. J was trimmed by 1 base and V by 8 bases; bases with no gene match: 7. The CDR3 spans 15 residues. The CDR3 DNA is TGTGCCAGCTGTAGGACAGGGGTCGGCACAGATACGCAGTATTTT. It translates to CASCRTGVGTDTQYF.

Here the CDR3 DNA reads TGCGCCAGCAGCCAAGATGGTAGGACAGGGACGGGGGCCAACGTCCTGACTTTC. This codes for CASSQDGRTGTGANVLTF. This chain uses TRBV4-1 with TRBJ2-6; 8 bases line up with TRBD1. The germline CDR1 and CDR2 sequences are MGHRA and YSYEKL. After removal of 0 bases from V and 4 bases from J, the junction contained 8 bases not matched to a gene. The CDR3 runs 18 residues.

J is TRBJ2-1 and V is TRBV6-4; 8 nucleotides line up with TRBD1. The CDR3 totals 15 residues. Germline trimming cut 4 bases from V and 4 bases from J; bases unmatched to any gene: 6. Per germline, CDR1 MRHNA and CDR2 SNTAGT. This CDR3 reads CASSVGTGGYNEQFF. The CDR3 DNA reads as TGTGCCAGCAGTGTAGGAACAGGGGGATACAATGAGCAGTTCTTC.

CDR3 sequence (DNA): TGTGCCAGCACCCGGGACAGCCGCTCTGGGGCCAACGTCCTGACTTTC. It translates to CASTRDSRSGANVLTF. The chain joins TRBV5-4 to TRBJ2-6; 7 bases match TRBD1. Germline values: CDR1 SGHNT, CDR2 YYREEE (reference sequence). CDR3 length: 16 residues. V lost 6 bases and J lost 0; bases outside the gene matches: 6.

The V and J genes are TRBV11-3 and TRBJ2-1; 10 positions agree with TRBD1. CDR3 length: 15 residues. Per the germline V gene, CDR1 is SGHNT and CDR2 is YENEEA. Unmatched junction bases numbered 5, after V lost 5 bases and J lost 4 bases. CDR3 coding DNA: TGTGCCAGCAGCCGGACAGGGGGGTTGTACAATGAGCAGTTCTTC. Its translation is CASSRTGGLYNEQFF.

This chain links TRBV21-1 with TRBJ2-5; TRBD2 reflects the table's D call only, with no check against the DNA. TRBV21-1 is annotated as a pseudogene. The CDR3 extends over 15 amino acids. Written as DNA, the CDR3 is TGTGCCAGCAGCATGGGGGACTTCCCACAAGAGACCCAGTACTTC. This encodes CASSMGDFPQETQYF.

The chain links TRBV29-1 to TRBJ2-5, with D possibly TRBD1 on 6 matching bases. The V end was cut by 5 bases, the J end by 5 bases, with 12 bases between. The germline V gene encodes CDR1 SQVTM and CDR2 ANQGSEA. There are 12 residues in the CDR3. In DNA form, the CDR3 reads TGCAGCGTTTTGTCAGGGGCCGAGACCCAGTACTTC. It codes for CSVLSGAETQYF.

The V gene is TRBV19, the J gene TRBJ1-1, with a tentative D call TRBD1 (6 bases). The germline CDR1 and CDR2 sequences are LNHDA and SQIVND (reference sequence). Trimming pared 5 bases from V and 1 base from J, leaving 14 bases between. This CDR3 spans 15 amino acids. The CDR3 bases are TGTGCCAGTAGTCCTCAGACAGGAAAGAACACTGAAGCTTTCTTT. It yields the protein CASSPQTGKNTEAFF.

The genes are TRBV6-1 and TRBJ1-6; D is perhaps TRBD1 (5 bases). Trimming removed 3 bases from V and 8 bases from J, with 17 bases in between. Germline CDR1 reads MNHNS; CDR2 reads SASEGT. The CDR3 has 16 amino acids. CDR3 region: CASSDYTQGRHSPLHF. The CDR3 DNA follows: TGTGCCAGCAGTGACTATACCCAGGGTAGGCATTCACCCCTCCACTTT.

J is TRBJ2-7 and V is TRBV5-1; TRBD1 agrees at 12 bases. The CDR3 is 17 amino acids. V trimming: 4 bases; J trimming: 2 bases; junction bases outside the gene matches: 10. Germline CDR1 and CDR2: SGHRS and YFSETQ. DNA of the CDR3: TGCGCCAGCAGCCCGGGACAGGGGGCTCTTCTACCCTACGAGCAGTACTTC. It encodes CASSPGQGALLPYEQYF.

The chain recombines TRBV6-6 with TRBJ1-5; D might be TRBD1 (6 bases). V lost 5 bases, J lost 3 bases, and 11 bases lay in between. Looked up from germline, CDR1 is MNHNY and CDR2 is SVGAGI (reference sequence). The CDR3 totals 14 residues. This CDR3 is CASSRQDVNQPQHF. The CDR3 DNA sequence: TGTGCCAGCAGTCGACAGGACGTCAATCAGCCCCAGCATTTT.

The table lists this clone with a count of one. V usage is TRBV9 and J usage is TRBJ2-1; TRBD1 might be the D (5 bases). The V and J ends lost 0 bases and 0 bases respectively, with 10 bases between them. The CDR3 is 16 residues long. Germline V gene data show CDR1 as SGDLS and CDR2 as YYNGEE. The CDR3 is CASSVATGSSYNEQFF. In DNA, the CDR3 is TGTGCCAGCAGCGTAGCTACAGGAAGCTCCTACAATGAGCAGTTCTTC.

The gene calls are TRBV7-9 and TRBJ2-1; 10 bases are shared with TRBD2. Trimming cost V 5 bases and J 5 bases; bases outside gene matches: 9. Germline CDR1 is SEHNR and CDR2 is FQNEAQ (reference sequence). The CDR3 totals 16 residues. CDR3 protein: CASSAQRGGGNNEQFF. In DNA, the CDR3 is TGTGCCAGCAGCGCGCAGCGGGGGGGCGGGAACAATGAGCAGTTCTTC.

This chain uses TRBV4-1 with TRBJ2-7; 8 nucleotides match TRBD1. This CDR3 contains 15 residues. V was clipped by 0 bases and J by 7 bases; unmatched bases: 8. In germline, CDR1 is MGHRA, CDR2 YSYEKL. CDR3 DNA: TGCGCCAGCAGCCAAGACCGAGGACAGGGTGAAGAGCAGTACTTC. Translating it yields CASSQDRGQGEEQYF.

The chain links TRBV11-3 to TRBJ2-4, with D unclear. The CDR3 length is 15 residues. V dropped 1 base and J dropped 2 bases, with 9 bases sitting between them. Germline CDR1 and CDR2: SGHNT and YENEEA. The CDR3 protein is CASSLGGTTKNIQYF. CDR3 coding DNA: TGTGCCAGCAGCTTAGGAGGAACCACCAAAAACATTCAGTACTTC.

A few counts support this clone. The DNA of the CDR3 is TGTGCCAGCAGCCTCGGACGGGGGAACACTGAAGCTTTCTTT. It is translated as CASSLGRGNTEAFF. This rearrangement joins TRBV2 to TRBJ1-1; D not resolved. The CDR3 has 14 amino acids. CDR1 SNHLY and CDR2 FYNNEI come from the germline V gene. Deletions cut 6 bases from V and 1 base from J, with 12 bases between.